Listed here is a single T cell receptor (beta chain). The patients had locally advanced or metastatic urothelial carcinoma. This entry is derived from a study of PD-L1 blockade in urothelial cancer. Assay used: immunoSEQ multiplex PCR; TCRdb lists only in-frame clones, some missing. This sample yields about 22,000 clones, of which around 90% are seen a single time; about 16% belongs to the top ten. Trimming removed 4 bases from V and 6 bases from J, with 6 bases in between. Germline V gene lookup returns CDR1 LNHDA and CDR2 SQIVND (reference sequence). CDR3 length equals 11 residues. The chain employs TRBV19 and TRBJ1-2; D remains ambiguous. The TCR comes from an older woman with urothelial cancer. The material sequenced was PBMCs, taken around atezolizumab (anti-PD-L1) treatment. For the CDR3, the DNA is TGTGCCAGTAGTACCTCAGATGGCTACACCTTC. This sequence encodes CASSTSDGYTF.